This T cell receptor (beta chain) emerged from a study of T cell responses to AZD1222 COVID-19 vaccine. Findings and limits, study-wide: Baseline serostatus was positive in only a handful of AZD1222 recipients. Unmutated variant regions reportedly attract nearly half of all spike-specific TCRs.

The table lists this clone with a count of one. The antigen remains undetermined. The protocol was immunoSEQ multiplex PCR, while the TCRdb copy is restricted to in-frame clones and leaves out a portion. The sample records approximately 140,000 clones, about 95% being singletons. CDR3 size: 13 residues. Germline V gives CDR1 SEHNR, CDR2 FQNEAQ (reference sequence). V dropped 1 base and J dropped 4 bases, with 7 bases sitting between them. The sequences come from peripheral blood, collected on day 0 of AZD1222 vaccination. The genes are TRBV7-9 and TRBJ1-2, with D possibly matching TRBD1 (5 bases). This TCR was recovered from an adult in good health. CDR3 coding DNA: TGTGCCAGCAGCTTAGTTGGGGCCTATGGCTACACCTTC. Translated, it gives CASSLVGAYGYTF.